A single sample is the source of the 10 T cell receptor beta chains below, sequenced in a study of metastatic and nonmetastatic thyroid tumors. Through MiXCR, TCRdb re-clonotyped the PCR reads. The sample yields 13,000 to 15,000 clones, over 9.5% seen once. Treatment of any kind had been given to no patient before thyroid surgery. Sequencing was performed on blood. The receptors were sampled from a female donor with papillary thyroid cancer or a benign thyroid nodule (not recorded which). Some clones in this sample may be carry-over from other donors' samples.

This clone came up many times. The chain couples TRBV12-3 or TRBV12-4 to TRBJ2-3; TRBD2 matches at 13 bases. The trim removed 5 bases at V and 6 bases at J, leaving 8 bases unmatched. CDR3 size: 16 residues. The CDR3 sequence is CASSPSETSGGDTQYF. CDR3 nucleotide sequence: TGTGCCAGCAGTCCGAGTGAGACTAGCGGGGGGGATACGCAGTATTTT.

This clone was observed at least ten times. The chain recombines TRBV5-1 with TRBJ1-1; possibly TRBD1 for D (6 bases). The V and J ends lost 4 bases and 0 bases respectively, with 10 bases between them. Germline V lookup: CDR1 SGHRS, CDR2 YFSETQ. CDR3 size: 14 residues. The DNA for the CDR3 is TGCGCCAGCAGCACACAGGGACTGAACACTGAAGCTTTCTTT. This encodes CASSTQGLNTEAFF.

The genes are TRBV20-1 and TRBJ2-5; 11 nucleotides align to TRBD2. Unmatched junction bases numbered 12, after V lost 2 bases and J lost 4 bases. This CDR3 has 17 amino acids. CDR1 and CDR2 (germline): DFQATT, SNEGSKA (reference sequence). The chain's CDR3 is CSARYPGLAVYVETQYF. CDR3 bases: TGCAGTGCTAGATATCCGGGACTAGCGGTCTACGTAGAGACCCAGTACTTC.

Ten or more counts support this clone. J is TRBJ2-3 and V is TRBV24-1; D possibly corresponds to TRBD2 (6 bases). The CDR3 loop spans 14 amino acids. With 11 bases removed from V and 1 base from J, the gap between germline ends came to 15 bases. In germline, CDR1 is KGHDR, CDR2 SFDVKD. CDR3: CAIRAGQRTDTQYF. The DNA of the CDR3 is TGTGCCATCAGAGCGGGTCAGCGCACAGATACGCAGTATTTT.

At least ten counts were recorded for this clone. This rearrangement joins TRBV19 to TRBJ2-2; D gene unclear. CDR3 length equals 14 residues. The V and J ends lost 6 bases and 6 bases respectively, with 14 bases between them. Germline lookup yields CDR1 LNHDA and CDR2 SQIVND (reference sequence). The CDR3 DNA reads TGTGCCAGTAGCCCACGCTACCTTTCCGGGGAGCTGTTTTTT. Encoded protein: CASSPRYLSGELFF.

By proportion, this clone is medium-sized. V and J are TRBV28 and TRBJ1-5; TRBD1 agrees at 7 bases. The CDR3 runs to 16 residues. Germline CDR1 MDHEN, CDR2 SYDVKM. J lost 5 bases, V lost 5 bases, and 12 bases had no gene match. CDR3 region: CASSPAGRGPDQPQHF. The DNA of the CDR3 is TGTGCCAGCAGTCCCGCCGGGAGGGGGCCGGATCAGCCCCAGCATTTT.

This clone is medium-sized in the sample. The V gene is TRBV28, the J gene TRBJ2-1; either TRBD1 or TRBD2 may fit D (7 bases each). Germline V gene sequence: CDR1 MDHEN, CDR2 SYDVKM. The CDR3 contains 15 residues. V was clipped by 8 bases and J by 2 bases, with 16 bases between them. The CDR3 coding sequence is TGTGCCAGCCAACAGGGGAGGGCCACCTACAATGAGCAGTTCTTC. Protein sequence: CASQQGRATYNEQFF.

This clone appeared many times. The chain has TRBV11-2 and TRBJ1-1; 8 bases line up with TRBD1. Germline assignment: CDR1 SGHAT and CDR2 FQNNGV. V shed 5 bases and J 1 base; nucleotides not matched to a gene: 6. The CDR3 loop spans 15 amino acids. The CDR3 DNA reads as TGTGCCAGCAGCCTATGGACAGGGAGGAACACTGAAGCTTTCTTT. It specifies CASSLWTGRNTEAFF.

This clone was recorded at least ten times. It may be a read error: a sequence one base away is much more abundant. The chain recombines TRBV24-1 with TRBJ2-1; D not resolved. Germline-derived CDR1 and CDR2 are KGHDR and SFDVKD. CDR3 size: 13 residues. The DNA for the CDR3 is TGTGCCACCAGTGGGATCACAGACAATGAGCAGTCCTTC. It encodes CATSGITDNEQSF.

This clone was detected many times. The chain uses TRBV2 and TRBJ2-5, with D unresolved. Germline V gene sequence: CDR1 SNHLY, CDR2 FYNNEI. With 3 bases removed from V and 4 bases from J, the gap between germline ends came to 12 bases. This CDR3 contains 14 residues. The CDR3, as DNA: TGTGCCAGCAGTGATTCCTCGGACGGAGAGACCCAGTACTTC. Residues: CASSDSSDGETQYF.